This TCR beta chain was obtained from a study of shared clonotypes between healthy human individuals. The V end was cut by 5 bases, the J end by 4 bases, with 9 bases between. The CDR3 length is 13 residues. The germline V gene has CDR1 MNHEY and CDR2 SMNVEV (reference sequence). Data came from immunoSEQ multiplex PCR; TCRdb stores just in-frame clones and leaves some out. Of about 510,000 clones in the sample, 75% to 80% were seen once. As to this clone: Its matching antigen is unknown.

All donors qualified as healthy HIV-negative adults and had experienced no recent acute infections or vaccinations. Overall study findings and caveats: An expected dependence of interdonor clonotype sharing on sequencing depth was noted. Genetic and exposure-history diversity was limited by the small donor number.

This TCR derives from a woman aged 40 to 50 in good health. Some clones in this sample may be carry-over from other donors' samples. The material sequenced was PBMCs. The chain is built from TRBV27 and TRBJ2-1, with TRBD2 as a possible D gene (6 bases). The CDR3 nucleotides are TGTGCCAGCAGTCGGGACTCATACAATGAGCAGTTCTTC. Its translation is CASSRDSYNEQFF.